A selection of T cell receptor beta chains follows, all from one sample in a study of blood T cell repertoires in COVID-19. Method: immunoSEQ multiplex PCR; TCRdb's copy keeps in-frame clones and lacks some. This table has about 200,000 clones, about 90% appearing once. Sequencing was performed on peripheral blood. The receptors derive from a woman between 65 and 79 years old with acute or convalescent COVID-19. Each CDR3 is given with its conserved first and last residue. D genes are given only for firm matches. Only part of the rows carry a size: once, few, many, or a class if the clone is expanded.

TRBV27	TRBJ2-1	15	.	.	CASSIRGGPNNEQFF	TGTGCCAGCAGCATCAGAGGAGGGCCTAACAATGAGCAGTTCTTC
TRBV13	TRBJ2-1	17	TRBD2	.	CASRQTTTSGVSNEQFF	TGTGCCAGCAGGCAAACCACTACTAGCGGGGTGTCAAATGAGCAGTTCTTC
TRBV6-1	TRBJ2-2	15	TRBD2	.	CASSELAANTGELFF	TGTGCCAGCAGTGAACTAGCGGCGAACACCGGGGAGCTGTTTTTT
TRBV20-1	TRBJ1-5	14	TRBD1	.	CSASQTGIVQPQHF	TGCAGTGCTAGTCAGACAGGGATTGTACAGCCCCAGCATTTT
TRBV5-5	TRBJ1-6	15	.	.	CASSFGQTGNSPLHF	TGTGCCAGCAGCTTTGGACAGACGGGAAATTCACCCCTCCACTTT
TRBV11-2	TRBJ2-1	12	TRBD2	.	CASSRGGGEQFF	TGTGCCAGCAGCCGGGGGGGAGGTGAGCAGTTCTTC
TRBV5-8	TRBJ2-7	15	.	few	CASSSRQARISEQYF	TGTGCCAGCAGCTCCCGGCAGGCCCGGATTAGCGAGCAGTACTTC
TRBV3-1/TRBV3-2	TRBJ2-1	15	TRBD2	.	CASSRLAGSYNEQFF	TGTGCCAGCAGCCGACTAGCGGGCTCCTACAATGAGCAGTTCTTC
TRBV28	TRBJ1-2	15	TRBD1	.	CASSRPQGSGYGYTF	TGTGCCAGCAGTCGACCACAGGGGTCGGGCTATGGCTACACCTTC
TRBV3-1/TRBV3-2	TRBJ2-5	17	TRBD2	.	CASSQGRGGGAQETQYF	TGTGCCAGCAGCCAAGGTCGAGGCGGGGGGGCCCAAGAGACCCAGTACTTC
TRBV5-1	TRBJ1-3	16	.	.	CASSSMDTSSGNTIYF	TGCGCCAGCAGCTCAATGGACACGAGCTCTGGAAACACCATATATTTT
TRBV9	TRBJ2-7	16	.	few	CASSASRDLTSYEQYF	TGTGCCAGCAGCGCCTCTCGGGACTTGACGTCCTACGAGCAGTACTTC
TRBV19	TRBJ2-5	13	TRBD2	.	CASKAGGRETQYF	TGTGCCAGTAAGGCGGGAGGGAGAGAGACCCAGTACTTC
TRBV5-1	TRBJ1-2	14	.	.	CASRSGATGYGYTF	TGCGCCAGCAGATCAGGGGCCACGGGCTATGGCTACACCTTC
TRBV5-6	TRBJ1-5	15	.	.	CASSISWPSNQPQHF	TGTGCCAGCAGCATCTCTTGGCCCAGCAATCAGCCCCAGCATTTT
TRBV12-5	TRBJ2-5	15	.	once	CASGRTGTVGETQYF	TGTGCTAGTGGCCGAACAGGGACGGTAGGAGAGACCCAGTACTTC
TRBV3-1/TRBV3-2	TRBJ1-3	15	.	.	CASSQVGGSGNTIYF	TGTGCCAGCAGCCAAGTTGGGGGGTCCGGAAACACCATATATTTT
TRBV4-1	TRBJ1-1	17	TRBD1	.	CASSHFQGAGGNTEAFF	TGCGCCAGCAGCCATTTTCAGGGGGCAGGCGGGAACACTGAAGCTTTCTTT
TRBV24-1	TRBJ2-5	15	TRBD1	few	CATSDSRGTGETQYF	TGTGCCACCAGTGATTCCAGGGGGACAGGGGAGACCCAGTACTTC
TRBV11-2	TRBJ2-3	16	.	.	CASSPRTRSGTDTQYF	TGTGCCAGCAGCCCAAGAACGCGGAGCGGCACAGATACGCAGTATTTT
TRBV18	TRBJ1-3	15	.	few	CASSPGGSLSNTIYF	TGTGCCAGCTCACCAGGAGGCAGCCTTTCAAACACCATATATTTT
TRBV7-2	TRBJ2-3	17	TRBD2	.	CASSLVGTSGNTDTQYF	TGTGCCAGCAGCTTAGTGGGGACTAGCGGGAACACAGATACGCAGTATTTT
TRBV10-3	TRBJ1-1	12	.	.	CAAGGANTEAFF	TGTGCCGCCGGAGGGGCGAACACTGAAGCTTTCTTT
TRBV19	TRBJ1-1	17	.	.	CASSLYTPSGINTEAFF	TGTGCCAGTAGTCTATATACTCCCTCGGGGATTAACACTGAAGCTTTCTTT
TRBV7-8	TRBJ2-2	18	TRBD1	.	CASSLVPPTGANTGELFF	TGTGCCAGCAGCTTAGTCCCACCTACAGGGGCCAACACCGGGGAGCTGTTTTTT
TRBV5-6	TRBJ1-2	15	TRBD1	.	CASRSRDRDFYGYTF	TGTGCCAGCAGGTCCAGGGACAGGGACTTCTATGGCTACACCTTC
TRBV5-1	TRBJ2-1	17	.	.	CASSLGGGASSYNEQFF	TGCGCCAGCAGCTTGGGTGGGGGGGCAAGCTCCTACAATGAGCAGTTCTTC
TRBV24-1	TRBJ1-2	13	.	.	CATSDSGLLGYTF	TGTGCCACCAGTGATTCGGGACTCCTCGGCTACACCTTC
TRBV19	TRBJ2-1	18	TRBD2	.	CASSIPLGLAGGYNEQFF	TGTGCCAGTAGTATACCCCTAGGACTAGCGGGAGGGTACAATGAGCAGTTCTTC
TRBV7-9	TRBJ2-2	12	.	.	CASRADTGELFF	TGTGCCAGCAGAGCCGACACCGGGGAGCTGTTTTTT
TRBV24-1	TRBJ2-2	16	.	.	CATSDFGGADTGELFF	TGTGCCACCAGTGATTTTGGAGGCGCGGACACCGGGGAGCTGTTTTTT
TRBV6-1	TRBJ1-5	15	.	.	CASSEEVAVDQPQHF	TGTGCCAGCAGTGAAGAGGTGGCGGTCGATCAGCCCCAGCATTTT
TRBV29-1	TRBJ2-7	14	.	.	CSASPDRSQGEQYF	TGCAGCGCCTCCCCCGACAGGTCTCAAGGCGAGCAGTACTTC
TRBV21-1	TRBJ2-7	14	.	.	CASSKRQGAHEQYF	TGTGCCAGCAGCAAAAGACAGGGGGCCCACGAGCAGTACTTC
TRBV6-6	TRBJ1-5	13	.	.	CASSGQSNQPQHF	TGTGCCAGCTCTGGACAGAGCAATCAGCCCCAGCATTTT
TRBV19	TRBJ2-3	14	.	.	CASSTDSTTDTQYF	TGTGCCAGTAGTACGGACTCAACCACAGATACGCAGTATTTT
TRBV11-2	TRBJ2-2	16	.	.	CASRAVVGPNTGELFF	TGTGCCAGCAGAGCAGTAGTGGGGCCGAACACCGGGGAGCTGTTTTTT
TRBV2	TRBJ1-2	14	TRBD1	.	CASSNYGTGLDYTF	TGTGCCAGCAGTAACTACGGGACAGGGCTCGACTACACCTTC
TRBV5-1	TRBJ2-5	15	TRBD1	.	CASSRSRQGQETQYF	TGCGCCAGCAGCAGGTCGAGACAGGGACAGGAGACCCAGTACTTC
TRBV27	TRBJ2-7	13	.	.	CASRLSGAGEQYF	TGTGCCAGCAGATTAAGCGGAGCCGGGGAGCAGTACTTC
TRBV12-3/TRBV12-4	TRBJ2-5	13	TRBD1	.	CASGDRLRETQYF	TGTGCCAGCGGGGACAGGTTAAGGGAGACCCAGTACTTC
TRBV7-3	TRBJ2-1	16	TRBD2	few	CASSGRLAGELHEQFF	TGTGCCAGCAGCGGAAGACTAGCGGGAGAACTCCATGAGCAGTTCTTC
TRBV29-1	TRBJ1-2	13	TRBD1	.	CSVWTGGRDGYTF	TGCAGCGTTTGGACAGGGGGGCGAGATGGCTACACCTTC
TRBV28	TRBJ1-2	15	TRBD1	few	CASSLGGQGAVGYTF	TGTGCCAGCAGTTTAGGAGGACAGGGGGCTGTTGGCTACACCTTC
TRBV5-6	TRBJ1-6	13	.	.	CASSRFANSPLHF	TGTGCCAGCAGCCGGTTTGCAAATTCACCCCTCCACTTT